This record looks at one T cell receptor (beta chain) sequence and its context. Its antigen is currently not known. Base qualities are not recorded, but no much larger clone differs from it by a single base. The immunoSEQ Assay, a bias-controlled multiplex PCR, was used to amplify TCRbeta CDR3 regions from genomic DNA. As for how the authors treated the data: The number of nucleated cells in each sample was estimated by amplification of reference gene primers within the assay. To quantify the absolute abundance of each unique TCRbeta CDR3 rearrangement, sequence reads were collapsed and filtered. For each sample, productive Simpson clonality was calculated as the square root of Simpson's diversity index over productive rearrangements. TCRdb limited this immuneACCESS table to in-frame rearrangements with V and J called. A share of clones is missing; checked studies link under half to unresolved V genes, and the rest is unexplained. D and trimming come from the DNA, and the V and J calls and clone size come from that table. The sample table lists around 260,000 clones, roughly nine tenths of them with a count of one. The top ten hold about 2.2% of the sample.

The data stem from a study of blood T cell repertoires in COVID-19 (TCRdb year 2020). In the study overall: The collaborator samples originated in the United States, Italy and Spain and spanned the acute and convalescent phases of COVID-19. The material from the prospective study consisted of cDNA or gDNA derived from T cells, B-cell-depleted T cells, or PBMCs. Deeply sampled blood TCRbeta repertoires from subjects exposed to, actively infected with, or recovered from COVID-19 were included in the dataset. A freely available public database, intended as a resource for researchers studying the immune response to SARS-CoV-2, is where the repertoires were released. Samples were obtained from the ongoing ImmuneRACE study (first 160 participants) and from about 1,300 subjects provided by 6 global collaborators. A de-identified subject ID, COVID-19 status, age in years and sex were almost always included in the sample metadata. Where available, HLA class I and class II types were taken from metadata supplied by the sample provider and were not determined by assay-based typing. Study-wide conclusions, independent of this receptor: Clinical and demographic metadata were provided uncurated, with the amount varying by source and participant.

One collaborating source in Seattle enrolled patients during active infection and followed them longitudinally through the course of disease. Collaborating institutions collected whole blood in K2EDTA tubes following their own protocols. For TCRbeta analysis, collaborator samples were shipped as frozen whole blood, as isolated PBMCs, or as DNA extracted from either sample type. Per the germline V gene (reference sequence), SEHNR is the CDR1 and FQNEAQ is the CDR2. V loses 1 base of germline sequence and J loses 4 bases, and the interval between the two ends is 13 bases. There are 15 amino acids in the CDR3, from cysteine to phenylalanine inclusive. Solely the CDR3 DNA is kept, with 45 bases framed from the first base.

This TCR was sampled from a woman under 40 with COVID-19, enrolled during active disease. Sequenced: peripheral blood. The chain joins TRBV7-9 to TRBJ1-1, with no D gene named confidently. In nucleotide form, the sequence is TGTGCCAGCAGCTTAGACGCGGGGATTGGCACTGAAGCTTTCTTT. Translated, this gives CASSLDAGIGTEAFF.